This entry lists 26 T cell receptor beta chains sequenced from one sample in a study of early T cells in non-severe SARS-CoV-2 infection. TCRdb re-called the 5' RACE reads through MiXCR, storing one row per CDR3 protein. The sample shows under 95,000 distinct CDR3 sequences, 9.5% to 15% of them seen only once. The specimen sequenced was whole blood. The source of these receptors is an adult who was a healthcare worker with PCR-confirmed SARS-CoV-2 infection or an uninfected control (not recorded which).

The chain is built from TRBV28 and TRBJ2-5; a weak D match, TRBD1 (6 bases). Germline CDR1 is MDHEN and CDR2 is SYDVKM. Trimming removed 6 bases from V and 3 bases from J, with 17 bases in between. There are 15 residues in the CDR3. As DNA, the CDR3 is TGTGCCAGCAGCCCCCATCAGGGGTCGGAAGAGACCCAGTACTTC. This sequence encodes CASSPHQGSEETQYF.

A few counts support this clonotype. The chain carries TRBV28 and TRBJ2-3; no clear D gene. CDR1 and CDR2 (germline): MDHEN, SYDVKM. The CDR3 runs 13 residues. V was pared by 2 bases and J by 0 bases, with 3 bases between. DNA for the CDR3: TGTGCCAGCAGTTTACACAGCACAGATACGCAGTATTTT. This gives the protein CASSLHSTDTQYF.

This clonotype occurred a few times. The chain carries TRBV5-1 and TRBJ2-3; D might be TRBD2 (6 bases). This CDR3 spans 14 amino acids. V lost 2 bases, J lost 2 bases, and 9 bases lay in between. Germline V gene data show CDR1 as SGHRS and CDR2 as YFSETQ. DNA of the CDR3: TGCGCCAGCAGCTTAGCGGGTAACACAGATACGCAGTATTTT. Translation: CASSLAGNTDTQYF. Drawing the rest from reference TRBV5-1 and TRBJ2-3, the complete variable domain is KAGVTQTPRYLIKTRGQQVTLSCSPISGHRSVSWYQQTPGQGLQFLFEYFSETQRNKGNFPGRFSGRQFSNSRSEMNVSTLELGDSALYLCASSLAGNTDTQYFGPGTRLTVL.

This clonotype has only a few counts. CDR3 DNA sequence: TGCAGCGCGGACGAGGGCCTGAACACTGAAGCTTTCTTT. This gives the protein CSADEGLNTEAFF. This rearrangement joins TRBV20-1 to TRBJ1-1; the D is unclear. There are 13 residues in the CDR3. Germline V lookup: CDR1 DFQATT, CDR2 SNEGSKA (reference sequence).

This clonotype came up a few times. V usage is TRBV27 and J usage is TRBJ2-3; D remains ambiguous. Germline V lookup: CDR1 MNHEY, CDR2 SMNVEV (reference sequence). The CDR3 is made up of 16 amino acids. Trimming removed 0 bases at V and 5 bases at J, with 15 bases between. The CDR3 region has the DNA TGTGCCAGCAGTTTATCCCCCTCGGGCTGGGGAGATACGCAGTATTTT. It specifies CASSLSPSGWGDTQYF.

The chain employs TRBV28 and TRBJ1-4; D might be TRBD1 (6 bases). The CDR3 is made up of 13 amino acids. V lost 8 bases to trimming and J lost 7 bases, with 14 bases between them. Germline CDR1 and CDR2: MDHEN and SYDVKM. DNA for the CDR3: TGTGCCAGCGGAGGGGGTTTGGGTGAAAAACTGTTTTTT. Its translation: CASGGGLGEKLFF.

The rearrangement joins TRBV5-4 to TRBJ1-2; 7 nucleotides align to TRBD1. There are 15 residues in the CDR3. V lost 4 bases to trimming and J lost 4 bases; unmatched junction nucleotides: 10. CDR1 and CDR2 (germline): SGHNT, YYREEE (reference sequence). CDR3: CASSLQGMRGYGYTF. The CDR3 DNA is TGTGCCAGCAGCCTACAGGGGATGAGAGGCTATGGCTACACCTTC.

The chain links TRBV7-2 to TRBJ2-5, with TRBD2 as a possible D gene (6 bases). The germline V and J ends were trimmed by 5 bases and 5 bases, with 24 bases remaining between them. The CDR3 length is 17 residues. CDR1 is SGHTA, CDR2 FQGNSA, per germline. The CDR3 reads CASSPRVSGVTQETQYF. CDR3 DNA: TGTGCCAGCAGCCCCCGGGTTAGCGGAGTGACCCAGGAGACCCAGTACTTC.

In this sample, this clonotype turned up a few times. The chain couples TRBV19 to TRBJ2-7; 7 nucleotides agree with TRBD2. Germline V gene data show CDR1 as LNHDA and CDR2 as SQIVND (reference sequence). The V segment lost 7 bases and the J segment 0 bases; nucleotides outside the gene matches: 6. This CDR3 has 14 residues. CDR3 DNA sequence: TGTGCCAGTAAAGCGGGGAGGGACTCCTACGAGCAGTACTTC. Residues: CASKAGRDSYEQYF. Full variable domain (missing parts from reference TRBV19 and TRBJ2-7): DGGITQSPKYLFRKEGQNVTLSCEQNLNHDAMYWYRQDPGQGLRLIYYSQIVNDFQKGDIAEGYSVSREKKESFPLTVTSAQKNPTAFYLCASKAGRDSYEQYFGPGTRLTVT.

The rearrangement links TRBV5-1 to TRBJ2-1, with 7 bases aligning to TRBD1. V shed 0 bases and J 1 base; nucleotides not matched to a gene: 1. The germline CDR1 and CDR2 sequences are SGHRS and YFSETQ. The CDR3 totals 15 residues. CDR3 nucleotide sequence: TGCGCCAGCAGCTTGGGACAGGGATCCTACAATGAGCAGTTCTTC. Translation: CASSLGQGSYNEQFF.

In its sample, this clonotype was seen a few times. The genes are TRBV28 and TRBJ2-3; D gene unclear. The germline CDR1 and CDR2 sequences are MDHEN and SYDVKM. Trimming removed 3 bases from V and 0 bases from J, with 7 bases in between. The CDR3 contains 14 residues. DNA of the CDR3: TGTGCCAGCAGTTTGGAAAGCAGCACAGATACGCAGTATTTT. Its protein product is CASSLESSTDTQYF.

This clonotype was detected a few times. The chain recombines TRBV30 with TRBJ2-2, with no clear D. V was clipped by 0 bases and J by 6 bases, with 8 bases between them. CDR3 length: 13 residues. Germline V gene data show CDR1 as GTSNPN and CDR2 as SVGIG (reference sequence). CDR3 loop: CAWSVLDAGELFF. The CDR3 coding sequence is TGTGCCTGGAGTGTACTGGACGCCGGGGAGCTGTTTTTT.

The chain has TRBV24-1 and TRBJ2-2; D not certain. CDR1 is KGHDR, CDR2 SFDVKD, per germline. The V gene lost 7 bases and the J gene lost 8 bases, with 10 bases spanning the gap. The CDR3 consists of 12 residues. CDR3 DNA: TGTGCCACCAGGTCACGAGTGGGGGAGCTGTTTTTT. Residues: CATRSRVGELFF.

This clonotype was observed many times. The gene calls are TRBV4-2 and TRBJ2-6; no clear D gene. The germline V gene has CDR1 LGHNA and CDR2 YNFKEQ. The CDR3 has 17 residues. The V gene lost 4 bases and the J gene lost 0 bases, with 13 bases spanning the gap. For the CDR3, the DNA is TGTGCCAGCAGCCCGGAAAGCAGCACCTCTGGGGCCAACGTCCTGACTTTC. Residues: CASSPESSTSGANVLTF.

This clonotype appeared many times. The chain has TRBV5-1 and TRBJ2-3; TRBD2 aligns across 8 bases. This CDR3 has 15 residues. Per germline, CDR1 SGHRS and CDR2 YFSETQ. V lost 1 base and J lost 8; bases outside the gene matches: 9. CDR3 nucleotides: TGCGCCAGCAGCTTGCGGACGGGAGGGCCGCCTACGCAGTATTTT. Translated, it gives CASSLRTGGPPTQYF. The entire variable domain, with the rest obtained from reference TRBV5-1 and TRBJ2-3, is as follows: KAGVTQTPRYLIKTRGQQVTLSCSPISGHRSVSWYQQTPGQGLQFLFEYFSETQRNKGNFPGRFSGRQFSNSRSEMNVSTLELGDSALYLCASSLRTGGPPTQYFGPGTRLTVL.

Ten or more counts support this clonotype. CDR3 sequence: CASSLVLEGPGYTF. The CDR3, as DNA: TGCGCCAGCAGCTTGGTATTGGAAGGCCCTGGCTACACCTTC. J is TRBJ1-2 and V is TRBV5-1; D ambiguous. Germline V CDR1 and CDR2: SGHRS, YFSETQ. V was trimmed by 0 bases and J by 7 bases, leaving 13 bases between them. The CDR3 has 14 residues.

In this sample, this clonotype turned up many times. The chain couples TRBV4-2 to TRBJ2-7, with 9 bases lining up with TRBD2. The CDR3 has 17 residues. Trimming at V came to 1 base and at J to 3 bases, leaving 10 bases not matched to a gene. The germline gives CDR1 LGHNA, CDR2 YNFKEQ. The CDR3 here is CASSQVVAGGPDYEQYF. CDR3 in DNA: TGTGCCAGCAGCCAAGTAGTCGCGGGAGGGCCTGACTACGAGCAGTACTTC.

This clonotype was detected a few times. The genes are TRBV27 and TRBJ1-4; weak D call: TRBD1 (5 bases). Looked up from germline, CDR1 is MNHEY and CDR2 is SMNVEV (reference sequence). This CDR3 has 15 amino acids. V lost 4 bases to trimming and J lost 4 bases, with 13 bases between them. The CDR3 nucleotides read TGTGCCAGCAGTTGGTCCGGGGGTGGTAATGAAAAACTGTTTTTT. It codes for CASSWSGGGNEKLFF.

The chain has TRBV10-3 and TRBJ1-1; D is possibly TRBD1 (5 bases). Trimming stripped 0 bases from V and 4 bases from J, with 9 bases between. The CDR3 covers 14 residues. The V gene's germline CDR1 is ENHRY and CDR2 SYGVKD. The CDR3 reads CAISESGGSTEAFF. DNA for the CDR3: TGTGCCATCAGTGAGTCGGGGGGGAGCACTGAAGCTTTCTTT.

Many counts were recorded for this clonotype. The chain employs TRBV27 and TRBJ2-7, with 8 bases aligning to TRBD1. Looked up from germline, CDR1 is MNHEY and CDR2 is SMNVEV (reference sequence). The CDR3 runs 14 residues. J was trimmed by 0 bases and V by 6 bases; bases with no gene match: 4. The CDR3 DNA sequence: TGTGCCAGCAGACGGGGACAGGCCTCCTACGAGCAGTACTTC. Protein product: CASRRGQASYEQYF.

This clonotype was seen more than once but under ten times. The gene calls are TRBV6-2 or TRBV6-3 and TRBJ2-1; 8 bases are a match to TRBD2. This CDR3 comprises 15 residues. In germline, CDR1 is MNHEY, CDR2 SVGEGT. The ends lost 6 bases at V and 4 bases at J; junction bases unmatched: 8. CDR3 region: CASSLSGAIYNEQFF. The CDR3 nucleotides read TGTGCCAGCAGCCTTAGCGGGGCCATTTACAATGAGCAGTTCTTC.

In its sample, this clonotype was seen a few times. The V and J genes are TRBV28 and TRBJ2-1, with no clear D. Germline loops: CDR1 MDHEN, CDR2 SYDVKM. V lost 1 base and J lost 2, with 9 bases in between. The CDR3 is 15 residues long. DNA of the CDR3: TGTGCCAGCAGTTTATTAGGAATAGCCTACAATGAGCAGTTCTTC. Translated, it gives CASSLLGIAYNEQFF.

This clonotype was detected many times. The rearrangement uses TRBV6-6 and TRBJ2-1; 9 bases agree with TRBD1. The germline V gene has CDR1 MNHNY and CDR2 SVGAGI (reference sequence). V was pared by 10 bases and J by 7 bases, with 11 bases of the junction left unmatched. CDR3 size: 14 residues. CDR3 nucleotides: TGTGCCATTGGTAAACAGGGGGCTGGGAATGAGCAGTTCTTC. This sequence encodes CAIGKQGAGNEQFF.

The V call is TRBV18, the J call TRBJ1-3, with D unclear. V was pared by 0 bases and J by 0 bases, with 9 bases between. There are 16 residues in the CDR3. Germline lookup yields CDR1 KGHSH and CDR2 LQKENI. The CDR3, as DNA: TGTGCCAGCTCACCACCAACCCCCAGCTCTGGAAACACCATATATTTT. Protein sequence: CASSPPTPSSGNTIYF.

This clonotype was recorded many times. The gene calls are TRBV6-5 and TRBJ2-7, with a possible D match to TRBD2 (6 bases). CDR1 MNHEY and CDR2 SVGAGI come from the germline V gene. CDR3 length: 14 amino acids. The V and J ends lost 2 bases and 3 bases respectively, with 11 bases between them. The CDR3 region has the DNA TGTGCCAGCAGTTACAGGGAGGCCCACTACGAGCAGTACTTC. Its translation: CASSYREAHYEQYF.

This clonotype was seen a handful of times. This sequence joins TRBV27 and TRBJ2-7, with TRBD2 matching 9 bases. Germline V CDR1 and CDR2: MNHEY, SMNVEV (reference sequence). The junction had 7 bases not matched to a gene; V was cut back by 5 bases and J by 2 bases. The CDR3 consists of 15 residues. This CDR3 reads CASSLSGSGPYEQYF. CDR3 nucleotides: TGTGCCAGCAGTCTTAGCGGGAGCGGCCCCTACGAGCAGTACTTC.